This is a list of T cell receptor beta chains from one sample in a study of control samples from healthy donors and cancer patients. The protocol was immunoSEQ multiplex PCR, while the TCRdb copy is restricted to in-frame clones and leaves out a portion. The sample consists of about 120,000 clones, roughly 90% of them appearing once. The material sequenced was blood. Receptors were obtained from a man over 45 in good health. CDR3s include the opening cysteine and the closing phenylalanine or tryptophan. The D gene is left open where the match is weak. Rows give clone size only sometimes, using once, few, many, or a class for an expanded clone.

d_gene: -; j_gene: TRBJ2-1; abundance: -; v_gene: TRBV5-1; CDR3aa: CASSAGLGSLYNEQFF; CDR3nt: TGCGCCAGCAGCGCCGGCCTGGGCTCACTCTACAATGAGCAGTTCTTC
d_gene: -; j_gene: TRBJ1-5; abundance: -; v_gene: TRBV19; CDR3aa: CASSIAGDSNQPQHF; CDR3nt: TGTGCCAGTAGTATCGCCGGGGATAGCAATCAGCCCCAGCATTTT
d_gene: -; j_gene: TRBJ2-7; abundance: -; v_gene: TRBV29-1; CDR3aa: CSVDRGDYEQYF; CDR3nt: TGCAGCGTTGACAGGGGCGACTACGAGCAGTACTTC
d_gene: -; j_gene: TRBJ2-7; abundance: -; v_gene: TRBV3-1/TRBV3-2; CDR3aa: CASSQVLSGEQYF; CDR3nt: TGTGCCAGCAGCCAAGTCCTGTCGGGGGAGCAGTACTTC
d_gene: -; j_gene: TRBJ1-3; abundance: -; v_gene: TRBV4-3; CDR3aa: CASSQDSYGNTIYF; CDR3nt: TGCGCCAGCAGCCAGGACAGTTATGGAAACACCATATATTTT
d_gene: -; j_gene: TRBJ1-1; abundance: -; v_gene: TRBV24-1; CDR3aa: CATRGTANTEAFF; CDR3nt: TGTGCCACCAGAGGGACGGCGAACACTGAAGCTTTCTTT
d_gene: -; j_gene: TRBJ1-1; abundance: -; v_gene: TRBV25-1; CDR3aa: CASTSDTEAFF; CDR3nt: TGTGCCAGCACGAGCGACACTGAAGCTTTCTTT
d_gene: -; j_gene: TRBJ2-1; abundance: -; v_gene: TRBV14; CDR3aa: CASSYRVYSNEQFF; CDR3nt: TGTGCCAGCAGCTACAGGGTTTATAGCAATGAGCAGTTCTTC
d_gene: -; j_gene: TRBJ2-7; abundance: -; v_gene: TRBV7-2; CDR3aa: CASSLGSQSPYEQYF; CDR3nt: TGTGCCAGCAGCTTAGGGAGTCAGAGCCCCTACGAGCAGTACTTC
d_gene: TRBD1; j_gene: TRBJ2-2; abundance: few; v_gene: TRBV5-6; CDR3aa: CASSSGQVNTGELFF; CDR3nt: TGTGCCAGCAGCTCGGGACAGGTGAACACCGGGGAGCTGTTTTTT
d_gene: -; j_gene: TRBJ2-2; abundance: -; v_gene: TRBV6-5; CDR3aa: CASSYPQTGELFF; CDR3nt: TGTGCCAGCAGTTACCCCCAGACCGGGGAGCTGTTTTTT
d_gene: -; j_gene: TRBJ1-1; abundance: few; v_gene: TRBV12-3/TRBV12-4; CDR3aa: CASSLVSEAFF; CDR3nt: TGTGCCAGCAGTTTAGTCAGCGAAGCTTTCTTT
d_gene: -; j_gene: TRBJ1-5; abundance: -; v_gene: TRBV27; CDR3aa: CASSLSTYREGRWQPQHF; CDR3nt: TGTGCCAGCAGTTTATCGACCTACAGGGAAGGGAGGTGGCAGCCCCAGCATTTT
d_gene: -; j_gene: TRBJ1-1; abundance: few; v_gene: TRBV12-3/TRBV12-4; CDR3aa: CASARGTEAFF; CDR3nt: TGTGCCAGCGCCCGGGGCACTGAAGCTTTCTTT
d_gene: -; j_gene: TRBJ1-5; abundance: -; v_gene: TRBV4-1; CDR3aa: CASSQVGVMGSRVQPQHF; CDR3nt: TGCGCCAGCAGCCAAGTGGGAGTAATGGGCTCTCGGGTTCAGCCCCAGCATTTT
d_gene: -; j_gene: TRBJ1-2; abundance: -; v_gene: TRBV27; CDR3aa: CASSLSVGGDALPYGYTF; CDR3nt: TGTGCCAGCAGTTTATCGGTAGGAGGGGACGCCCTCCCCTATGGCTACACCTTC
d_gene: -; j_gene: TRBJ1-5; abundance: once; v_gene: TRBV12-5; CDR3aa: CASGLVGADYSNQPQHF; CDR3nt: TGTGCTAGTGGTTTGGTAGGGGCGGATTATAGCAATCAGCCCCAGCATTTT
d_gene: TRBD1; j_gene: TRBJ1-6; abundance: -; v_gene: TRBV6-1; CDR3aa: CASRASGTEYSPLHF; CDR3nt: TGTGCCAGCAGAGCAAGTGGGACAGAGTATTCACCCCTCCACTTT
d_gene: -; j_gene: TRBJ1-1; abundance: -; v_gene: TRBV18; CDR3aa: CASSPPDNEAFF; CDR3nt: TGTGCCAGCTCACCACCAGACAATGAAGCTTTCTTT
d_gene: -; j_gene: TRBJ1-1; abundance: -; v_gene: TRBV5-1; CDR3aa: CASSLAQGLNTEAFF; CDR3nt: TGCGCCAGCAGCTTGGCCCAGGGGCTGAACACTGAAGCTTTCTTT
d_gene: TRBD1; j_gene: TRBJ1-1; abundance: -; v_gene: TRBV12-3/TRBV12-4; CDR3aa: CASSLGQGAEAFF; CDR3nt: TGTGCCAGCAGTCTGGGACAGGGGGCTGAAGCTTTCTTT
d_gene: TRBD2; j_gene: TRBJ2-5; abundance: -; v_gene: TRBV9; CDR3aa: CASSGGGGPEETQYF; CDR3nt: TGTGCCAGCAGCGGCGGGGGGGGGCCAGAAGAGACCCAGTACTTC
d_gene: -; j_gene: TRBJ2-7; abundance: -; v_gene: TRBV3-1/TRBV3-2; CDR3aa: CASRASDEQYF; CDR3nt: TGTGCCAGCAGGGCAAGCGACGAGCAGTACTTC
d_gene: TRBD1; j_gene: TRBJ1-1; abundance: -; v_gene: TRBV7-2; CDR3aa: CASSLMGQGGYTEAFF; CDR3nt: TGTGCCAGCAGCTTAATGGGACAGGGGGGATACACTGAAGCTTTCTTT
d_gene: -; j_gene: TRBJ1-6; abundance: few; v_gene: TRBV7-8; CDR3aa: CASSLATGGASNSPLHF; CDR3nt: TGTGCCAGCAGCTTAGCAACCGGGGGCGCATCGAATTCACCCCTCCACTTT
d_gene: -; j_gene: TRBJ1-3; abundance: -; v_gene: TRBV9; CDR3aa: CASSNSGNTIYF; CDR3nt: TGTGCCAGCAGCAACTCTGGAAACACCATATATTTT
d_gene: TRBD2; j_gene: TRBJ2-3; abundance: -; v_gene: TRBV7-2; CDR3aa: CASSLARGGFDTQYF; CDR3nt: TGTGCCAGCAGCTTAGCTCGGGGGGGCTTTGATACGCAGTATTTT
d_gene: -; j_gene: TRBJ2-7; abundance: -; v_gene: TRBV7-8; CDR3aa: CASSLDAGVLSYEQYF; CDR3nt: TGTGCCAGCAGCTTAGATGCAGGGGTCCTCTCCTACGAGCAGTACTTC
d_gene: TRBD2; j_gene: TRBJ2-4; abundance: -; v_gene: TRBV10-3; CDR3aa: CAISESGGNNANIQYF; CDR3nt: TGTGCCATCAGTGAGTCCGGGGGGAACAACGCAAACATTCAGTACTTC
d_gene: -; j_gene: TRBJ2-5; abundance: -; v_gene: TRBV15; CDR3aa: CATSRGPPGPQETQYF; CDR3nt: TGTGCCACCAGCAGAGGGCCCCCAGGGCCACAAGAGACCCAGTACTTC
d_gene: -; j_gene: TRBJ1-2; abundance: -; v_gene: TRBV27; CDR3aa: CASSSYYDGYTF; CDR3nt: TGTGCCAGCAGTTCCTACTACGATGGCTACACCTTC
d_gene: -; j_gene: TRBJ2-1; abundance: -; v_gene: TRBV3-1/TRBV3-2; CDR3aa: CASSPGGGGGRNEQFF; CDR3nt: TGTGCCAGCAGCCCAGGGGGGGGCGGGGGACGTAATGAGCAGTTCTTC
d_gene: -; j_gene: TRBJ2-3; abundance: -; v_gene: TRBV24-1; CDR3aa: CATSDAGRGGDTQYF; CDR3nt: TGTGCCACCAGTGATGCCGGGCGGGGAGGAGATACGCAGTATTTT
d_gene: -; j_gene: TRBJ1-1; abundance: -; v_gene: TRBV5-1; CDR3aa: CASSWGSDTEAFF; CDR3nt: TGCGCCAGCAGCTGGGGTTCTGACACTGAAGCTTTCTTT
d_gene: -; j_gene: TRBJ1-1; abundance: -; v_gene: TRBV10-2; CDR3aa: CASTLQANTEAFF; CDR3nt: TGCGCCAGCACATTACAGGCGAACACTGAAGCTTTCTTT
d_gene: -; j_gene: TRBJ1-5; abundance: -; v_gene: TRBV7-2; CDR3aa: CASSLVGGGSNQPQHF; CDR3nt: TGTGCCAGCAGCTTAGTCGGGGGAGGTAGCAATCAGCCCCAGCATTTT
d_gene: -; j_gene: TRBJ2-3; abundance: -; v_gene: TRBV27; CDR3aa: CASSLRGFRAPSTDTQYF; CDR3nt: TGTGCCAGCAGTTTAAGAGGGTTTAGGGCCCCTAGCACAGATACGCAGTATTTT
d_gene: -; j_gene: TRBJ2-7; abundance: -; v_gene: TRBV7-2; CDR3aa: CASSLKGEGEQYF; CDR3nt: TGTGCCAGCAGCTTAAAGGGGGAGGGCGAGCAGTACTTC
d_gene: TRBD1; j_gene: TRBJ2-1; abundance: once; v_gene: TRBV18; CDR3aa: CASSPRGQGEQFF; CDR3nt: TGTGCCAGCTCACCAAGGGGGCAGGGAGAGCAGTTCTTC
d_gene: -; j_gene: TRBJ1-2; abundance: -; v_gene: TRBV20-1; CDR3aa: CSASDGGNYGYTF; CDR3nt: TGCAGTGCTAGTGACGGAGGAAACTATGGCTACACCTTC
d_gene: -; j_gene: TRBJ1-2; abundance: -; v_gene: TRBV27; CDR3aa: CASSLSAGRGYTF; CDR3nt: TGTGCCAGCAGTTTATCCGCAGGGAGGGGCTACACCTTC
d_gene: TRBD2; j_gene: TRBJ2-2; abundance: -; v_gene: TRBV7-2; CDR3aa: CASSLSAGAITGELFF; CDR3nt: TGTGCCAGCAGCTTATCAGCGGGGGCGATCACCGGGGAGCTGTTTTTT
d_gene: -; j_gene: TRBJ2-5; abundance: few; v_gene: TRBV9; CDR3aa: CASSVSGVETQYF; CDR3nt: TGTGCCAGCAGCGTTTCAGGGGTTGAGACCCAGTACTTC
d_gene: -; j_gene: TRBJ1-5; abundance: -; v_gene: TRBV27; CDR3aa: CASSSNQPQHF; CDR3nt: TGTGCCAGTAGTAGCAATCAGCCCCAGCATTTT
d_gene: TRBD2; j_gene: TRBJ2-2; abundance: -; v_gene: TRBV30; CDR3aa: CAWSSGGRTGELFF; CDR3nt: TGTGCCTGGAGCAGCGGGGGGCGCACCGGGGAGCTGTTTTTT